Listed below are T cell receptor beta chains from one sample, sequenced in a study of CD8+CD57+ T cells in acquired aplastic anemia. TCRdb ran MiXCR on the reads and lists one entry per CDR3 protein. The sample lists around 430,000 distinct CDR3 sequences; less than 35% were seen once. Sequencing was done on a sample of sorted CD4+, CD8+, or CD8+CD57+ T cells (not recorded which) from PBMCs. The receptor source for this set is a human donor with aplastic anemia. The CDR3 runs from the conserved cysteine through the conserved F or W. The D gene is left open where the match is weak. Not every row has a clone size; where given, it reads once, few, many or a size class.

clone_size j_call d_call v_call cdr3_aa cdr3_nt
many TRBJ2-7 . TRBV2 CASRASGRNVMEQYF TGTGCCAGCAGGGCATCCGGACGGAACGTTATGGAGCAGTACTTC
few TRBJ2-7 TRBD1 TRBV6-1 CASSPSGTDSYEQYF TGTGCCAGCAGTCCCTCCGGGACAGACTCCTACGAGCAGTACTTC
. TRBJ1-6 . TRBV2 CASNHQAQNNSPLHF TGTGCCAGCAACCACCAGGCACAGAATAATTCACCCCTCCACTTT
. TRBJ1-2 . TRBV20-1 CSAITTGVDGYTF TGCAGTGCCATCACCACGGGGGTTGATGGCTACACCTTC
. TRBJ1-1 TRBD1 TRBV20-1 CSAKNRGPLTEAFF TGCAGTGCGAAGAACAGGGGTCCTTTGACTGAAGCTTTCTTT
. TRBJ1-2 . TRBV29-1 CSVTTSPGNYGYTF TGCAGCGTTACGACAAGCCCGGGGAACTATGGCTACACCTTC
many TRBJ1-6 . TRBV10-3 CAIRESTAMNNSPLHF TGTGCCATCAGGGAATCGACTGCTATGAATAATTCACCCCTCCACTTT
few TRBJ2-6 . TRBV20-1 CSARRGSGANVLAF TGCAGTGCTAGGAGAGGATCTGGGGCCAACGTCCTGGCTTTC
many TRBJ1-2 . TRBV2 CASSDTQGGGYTF TGTGCCAGCAGTGATACGCAGGGCGGTGGCTACACCTTC
many TRBJ2-3 . TRBV20-1 CSATRGVDTQYF TGCAGTGCGACTAGAGGGGTAGATACGCAGTATTTT
. TRBJ1-3 TRBD1 TRBV5-4 CASSGGTEFTIYF TGTGCCAGCAGCGGAGGGACAGAGTTCACCATATATTTT
. TRBJ1-6 TRBD1 TRBV5-1 CASSWTGGDLSSYNSPLHF TGCGCCAGCAGCTGGACAGGGGGTGATCTTAGCTCCTATAATTCACCCCTCCACTTT
. TRBJ1-2 . TRBV4-3 CASSQEAGADYGYTF TGCGCCAGCAGCCAAGAGGCAGGGGCCGACTATGGCTACACCTTC
. TRBJ1-2 TRBD1 TRBV29-1 CSVGQGADYGYTF TGCAGCGTTGGACAGGGGGCGGACTATGGCTACACCTTC
few TRBJ1-1 . TRBV9 CASSVDRQPNTEAFF TGTGCCAGCAGCGTAGATAGGCAGCCGAACACTGAAGCTTTCTTT
. TRBJ1-2 . TRBV30 CAWSVLQGYGYTF TGTGCCTGGAGTGTACTTCAGGGATACGGCTACACCTTC
. TRBJ2-1 TRBD2 TRBV30 CAWSGGGSYNEQFF TGTGCCTGGAGCGGGGGGGGCTCCTACAATGAGCAGTTCTTC
. TRBJ2-3 . TRBV15 CATSRDSWQGF TGTGCCACCAGCAGGGATTCGTGGCAGGGGTTT
many TRBJ1-1 TRBD1 TRBV29-1 CSVLPPDREHTEAFF TGCAGCGTCCTCCCCCCTGACAGGGAGCACACTGAAGCTTTCTTT
few TRBJ2-7 TRBD2 TRBV3-1 CASSHVPPSSGYFSYEQYF TGTGCCAGCAGCCACGTTCCCCCTTCTAGCGGGTATTTCTCCTACGAGCAGTACTTC
. TRBJ2-2 . TRBV24-1 CASSEQGLPNTGELFF TGTGCCAGCAGTGAACAGGGTCTTCCGAACACCGGGGAGCTGTTTTTT
many TRBJ1-2 . TRBV20-1 CSAPPSGGYTF TGCAGTGCTCCGCCTAGCGGTGGCTACACCTTC
. TRBJ1-1 TRBD1 TRBV2 CARREDRAGNTEAFF TGTGCCAGGAGGGAAGACAGGGCGGGAAACACTGAAGCTTTCTTT
few TRBJ1-6 . TRBV20-1 CSARPTGSYNSPLHF TGCAGTGCTAGACCTACAGGCTCCTATAATTCACCCCTCCACTTT
many TRBJ1-5 . TRBV20-1 CRDSNQPQHF TGCAGAGATAGCAATCAGCCCCAGCATTTT
few TRBJ2-1 . TRBV5-1 CASSSIAASYNEQFF TGCGCCAGCAGCTCCATAGCGGCCTCCTACAATGAGCAGTTCTTC
. TRBJ2-7 . TRBV5-6 CASSRDTRYEQYF TGTGCCAGCAGCAGGGACACAAGATACGAGCAGTACTTC
few TRBJ1-2 . TRBV3-1 CASSQDSSREGYTF TGTGCCAGCAGCCAAGATTCGAGCAGGGAAGGCTACACCTTC
few TRBJ2-7 TRBD2 TRBV15 CATSRDRRGGYEQYF TGTGCCACCAGCAGAGACCGGCGGGGGGGCTACGAGCAGTACTTC
. TRBJ1-4 TRBD1 TRBV6-1 CASSRDRTNEKLFF TGTGCCAGCAGTAGGGACAGGACTAATGAAAAACTGTTTTTT
many TRBJ1-2 . TRBV25-1 CASSEDILGGYGYTF TGTGCCAGCAGTGAGGACATACTTGGGGGCTATGGCTACACCTTC
. TRBJ2-2 . TRBV7-2 CASSFRQPNTGELFF TGTGCCAGCAGCTTCCGGCAGCCGAACACCGGGGAGCTGTTTTTT
many TRBJ1-2 . TRBV7-2 CASSLIGQPLDGYTF TGTGCCAGCAGCTTAATTGGACAGCCCTTGGACGGCTACACCTTC
. TRBJ2-1 TRBD2 TRBV3-1 CASSQAGGAGNEQFF TGTGCCAGCAGCCAAGCGGGAGGTGCGGGCAATGAGCAGTTCTTC
. TRBJ1-6 TRBD1 TRBV2 CASSEDRGRNSPLHF TGTGCCAGCAGCGAGGACAGGGGGCGGAATTCACCCCTCCACTTT
few TRBJ2-5 TRBD2 TRBV5-1 CASSLATSGGKHQETQYF TGCGCCAGCAGCTTGGCCACTAGCGGGGGGAAACACCAAGAGACCCAGTACTTC
many TRBJ2-3 TRBD2 TRBV24-1 CATSTSGGADTQYF TGTGCCACTAGCACTAGCGGGGGAGCAGATACGCAGTATTTT
many TRBJ2-7 . TRBV15 CATSRGGYEQYF TGTGCCACCAGCAGAGGAGGGTACGAGCAGTACTTC
. TRBJ2-5 . TRBV20-1 CSAGLVQETQYF TGCAGTGCTGGGCTAGTTCAAGAGACCCAGTACTTC
many TRBJ2-7 . TRBV6-1 CASSQPYEQYF TGTGCCAGCAGCCAGCCCTATGAGCAGTACTTC
. TRBJ1-6 . TRBV18 CASSPLASSSYNSPLHF TGTGCCAGCTCACCCTTGGCTTCGAGCTCCTATAATTCACCCCTCCACTTT
. TRBJ1-2 TRBD1 TRBV27 CASSLINGRGYFGYTF TGTGCCAGCAGTTTAATCAATGGCAGGGGGTATTTTGGCTACACCTTC
. TRBJ1-1 . TRBV7-9 CASSLYAVNTEAFF TGTGCCAGCAGCTTGTATGCGGTGAACACTGAAGCTTTCTTT
. TRBJ1-2 . TRBV6-1 CASSVTGFAYGYTF TGTGCCAGCAGTGTGACAGGATTTGCGTATGGCTACACCTTC
. TRBJ1-5 . TRBV10-3 CAVRTSRNQPQHF TGTGCCGTCCGGACCTCGAGGAATCAGCCCCAGCATTTT